This T cell receptor (beta chain) was captured by sequencing in a study of identical twins. There are 15 residues in the CDR3. V lost 5 bases, J lost 6 bases, and 10 bases stayed unmatched. Germline V gene data show CDR1 as SGHDN and CDR2 as FVKESK. TCRdb re-called the 5' RACE reads with MiXCR, one entry per CDR3 protein. Of about 340,000 distinct CDR3 sequences listed, 10% to 15% are singletons. Study-level points and caveats: Beta out-of-frame sequences showed weaker excess twin sharing. Conclusions rested on cross-sectional statistics rather than following the same donors.

This clonotype showed up just a few times. Its antigen remains unidentified. These data are also associated with another study on yellow fever vaccine responses in identical twins.

This clonotype originated in a woman aged 18-29 years in good health. V gene TRBV14 combines with J gene TRBJ1-2; TRBD1 matches 9 bases. Sequences were obtained from CD8+ T cells sorted from blood. The CDR3 DNA is TGTGCCAGCAGCGCCCACAGGGGGCCGGGGGATGGCTACACCTTC. Amino acid sequence: CASSAHRGPGDGYTF.